The clone carrying this T cell receptor beta chain was observed a few times. Amplifying from RNA transcripts, the study obtained TCR beta CDR3 regions. Second-round multiplex PCR came after first-round RT-PCR with HTBI primers. TCRdb reprocessed the multiplex PCR reads with MiXCR, giving one entry per CDR3 protein. The repertoire holds around 470,000 distinct CDR3 sequences, with approximately 15% as singletons. This specimen belongs to a study of Graves' ophthalmopathy and Graves' hyperthyroidism. This CDR3 is 16 amino acids long. The V gene lost 3 bases and the J gene lost 0 bases, with 11 bases spanning the gap. The germline V gene has CDR1 LNHNV and CDR2 YYDKDF (reference sequence).

Specimen: blood. V gene TRBV15 combines with J gene TRBJ2-2; D is undetermined. This receptor was identified in a woman younger than 45 with Graves' ophthalmopathy. The CDR3 DNA is TGTGCCACCAGCAGCGAATCATCAACGAACACCGGGGAGCTGTTTTTT. Residues: CATSSESSTNTGELFF.